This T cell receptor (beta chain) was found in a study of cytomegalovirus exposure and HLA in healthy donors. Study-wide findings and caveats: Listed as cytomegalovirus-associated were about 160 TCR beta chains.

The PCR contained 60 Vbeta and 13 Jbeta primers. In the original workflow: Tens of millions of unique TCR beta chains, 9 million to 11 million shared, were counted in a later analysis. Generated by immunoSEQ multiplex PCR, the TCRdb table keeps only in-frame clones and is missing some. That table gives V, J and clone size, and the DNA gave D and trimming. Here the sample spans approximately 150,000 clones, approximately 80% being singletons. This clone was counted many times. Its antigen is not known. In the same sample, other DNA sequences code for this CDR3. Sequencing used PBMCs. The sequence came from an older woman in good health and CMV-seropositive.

The CDR3 DNA reads TGCGCCAGCAGCTTGGCCGGCGGGTACACTGAAGCTTTCTTT. Its protein product is CASSLAGGYTEAFF. The J gene is TRBJ1-1, the V gene TRBV5-1; D call uncertain. V lost 0 bases to trimming and J lost 3 bases, with 9 bases between them. This CDR3 contains 14 residues. The germline gives CDR1 SGHRS, CDR2 YFSETQ.